What follows is one T cell receptor (beta chain) and its context. This record belongs to a study of T-cell memory formation after mild COVID-19. TCRdb used MiXCR to reprocess the 5' RACE reads, holding one entry per CDR3 protein. The top ten hold around 13% of the sample, which has hundreds of thousands of distinct CDR3 sequences, approximately 18% seen once. The clonotype comes from an adult woman who had mild COVID-19 (a few samples of this study predate the infection). Cell type and time point are not known. What was sequenced was PBMCs or a T cell subset sorted from them (not recorded which).

The CDR3 spells CASATGGGYYEQYF. CDR3 bases: TGTGCCAGCGCAACAGGAGGCGGGTACTACGAGCAGTACTTC. J is TRBJ2-7 and V is TRBV7-6, with D perhaps given as TRBD1 or TRBD2 (5 bases each). CDR1 is SGHVS, CDR2 FNYEAQ, per germline. The length of the CDR3 is 14 residues. The ends were cut back, 8 bases at V and 3 bases at J, with 17 bases in the middle.